The clone carrying this T cell receptor beta chain was observed a single time. The sample comes from a study of cytomegalovirus exposure and HLA in healthy donors. V lost 5 bases, J lost 7 bases, and 3 bases stayed unmatched. The CDR3 has 12 amino acids. CDR1 is LNHDA and CDR2 is SQIVND in the germline V gene (reference sequence). The PCR made use of 60 Vbeta and 13 Jbeta primers. Original analysis: The authors later counted roughly 76 million unique TCR beta chains, approximately 10 million of them shared. The assay was immunoSEQ multiplex PCR, and TCRdb's table has in-frame clones only and misses some. That table is the source of V, J and clone size, and D and trimming were worked out from the DNA. The repertoire holds some 140,000 clones, with about four fifths as singletons.

Sequenced sample: PBMCs. This sequence joins TRBV19 and TRBJ1-2; the match to TRBD1 covers 8 bases. The clonotype comes from a man aged 18 to 35 in good health and CMV-seronegative. The CDR3 reads CASSADRAGYTF. CDR3 sequence (DNA): TGTGCCAGTAGTGCGGACAGGGCTGGCTACACCTTC.